What follows are 21 T cell receptor beta chains derived from one specimen sequenced in a study of PD-L1 blockade in urothelial cancer. Described time point: pretreatment peripheral blood. The method was immunoSEQ multiplex PCR; TCRdb's version includes in-frame clones alone and lacks a portion of them. The sample consists of about 80,000 clones, 70% to 90% of them appearing once. The sample in question was PBMCs, obtained around atezolizumab (anti-PD-L1) treatment. The receptors stem from a middle-aged man with urothelial cancer.

The V gene is TRBV5-6, the J gene TRBJ1-3; possibly TRBD1 for D (5 bases). Trimming pared 4 bases from V and 6 bases from J, leaving 17 bases between. The CDR3 is 15 residues long. Germline CDR1 reads SGHDT; CDR2 reads YYEEEE. DNA for the CDR3: TGTGCCAGCAGCGGGACTACGGGCAGCATAAACACCATATATTTT. Amino acid sequence: CASSGTTGSINTIYF.

Here the CDR3 reads CASSLGTGGAYTEAFF. The CDR3 region has the DNA TGCGCCAGCAGCTTAGGGACAGGGGGCGCATACACTGAAGCTTTCTTT. The chain uses TRBV5-1 and TRBJ1-1; 12 bases are a match to TRBD1. The J segment lost 3 bases and the V segment lost 2 bases, leaving 5 bases of the junction unmatched. There are 16 residues in the CDR3. Germline loops: CDR1 SGHRS, CDR2 YFSETQ. The variable domain in full, with the rest retrieved from reference TRBV5-1 and TRBJ1-1, is KAGVTQTPRYLIKTRGQQVTLSCSPISGHRSVSWYQQTPGQGLQFLFEYFSETQRNKGNFPGRFSGRQFSNSRSEMNVSTLELGDSALYLCASSLGTGGAYTEAFFGQGTRLTVV.

The chain employs TRBV28 and TRBJ1-5; D perhaps matches TRBD1 (6 bases). The CDR3 totals 14 residues. Trimming stripped 5 bases from V and 2 bases from J, with 10 bases between. Germline CDR1 and CDR2: MDHEN and SYDVKM. This CDR3 is CASSRRTGNQPQHF. The CDR3 region has the DNA TGTGCCAGCAGTCGACGGACAGGCAATCAGCCCCAGCATTTT.

The chain couples TRBV7-8 to TRBJ2-1, with 11 bases identical to TRBD2. This CDR3 has 16 residues. CDR1 is SGHVS and CDR2 is FQNEAQ in the germline V gene. J was trimmed by 8 bases and V by 0 bases; bases with no gene match: 6. The DNA for the CDR3 is TGTGCCAGCAGCTTAGCGCGGGCTAGCGGGAGGCATGAGCAGTTCTTC. Its protein product is CASSLARASGRHEQFF.

The chain is built from TRBV9 and TRBJ2-3; D is undetermined. Germline assignment: CDR1 SGDLS and CDR2 YYNGEE. This CDR3 contains 14 residues. Trimming left V 0 bases short and J 1 base short, with 6 bases between. The CDR3, as DNA: TGTGCCAGCAGCGTAGCTCCGGGCACAGATACGCAGTATTTT. Translated: CASSVAPGTDTQYF.

The gene calls are TRBV29-1 and TRBJ1-4; D is ambiguous. The CDR3 is made up of 14 amino acids. Trimming removed 5 bases from V and 10 bases from J, with 20 bases in between. Per germline, CDR1 SQVTM and CDR2 ANQGSEA. The CDR3 here is CSVPTPGNDGKLFF. The CDR3 DNA reads TGCAGCGTTCCCACCCCGGGGAATGACGGAAAACTGTTTTTT.

The chain recombines TRBV28 with TRBJ2-1, with D maybe TRBD2 (5 bases). This CDR3 has 15 residues. Germline CDR1 is MDHEN and CDR2 is SYDVKM. Trimming took off 3 bases at V and 1 base at J, with 10 bases between the two ends. The CDR3 nucleotides read TGTGCCAGCAGTTTGGCAGCGGAGTCCTACAATGAGCAGTTCTTC. Protein sequence: CASSLAAESYNEQFF.

This clone has a handful of counts. The chain couples TRBV18 to TRBJ2-1, with D perhaps TRBD2 (5 bases). CDR1 and CDR2 from the germline V gene are KGHSH and LQKENI. This CDR3 comprises 17 residues. Deletions cut 3 bases from V and 0 bases from J, with 15 bases between. The CDR3, as DNA: TGTGCCAGCTCACCCATAGGACTGCCGAGCTCCTACAATGAGCAGTTCTTC. This codes for CASSPIGLPSSYNEQFF.

The V call is TRBV27, the J call TRBJ1-1; TRBD1 is a possible D gene (6 bases). This CDR3 is 13 amino acids long. CDR1 is MNHEY, CDR2 SMNVEV, per germline (reference sequence). Trimming removed 5 bases at V and 0 bases at J, with 7 bases between. CDR3 sequence reads: CASSTGLNTEAFF. In DNA, the CDR3 is TGTGCCAGCAGTACAGGGTTGAACACTGAAGCTTTCTTT.

As regards this clone: At one of its ends the junction is not consistent with the germline gene, which may arise from a read error. The J gene is TRBJ2-5, the V gene TRBV7-7; D is uncertain. Per germline, CDR1 SSHAT and CDR2 FNYEAQ (reference sequence). The CDR3 loop spans 16 amino acids. CDR3 protein: CASSLVDPGSGETQYF. The CDR3 coding sequence is TGTGCTAGCAGCTTAGTAGATCCTGGATCGGGAGAGACCCAGTACTTC.

In DNA, the CDR3 is TGTGCCAGCAGCTTGGGAACAGGGGCCCTCAACGTCCTGACTTTC. Translated, it gives CASSLGTGALNVLTF. The gene calls are TRBV7-2 and TRBJ2-6; 7 bases are shared with TRBD1. Per germline, CDR1 SGHTA and CDR2 FQGNSA. The CDR3 is 15 amino acids. J was trimmed by 9 bases and V by 3 bases; bases with no gene match: 8.

The chain couples TRBV5-6 to TRBJ1-1; 9 bases fit TRBD1. The germline CDR1 and CDR2 sequences are SGHDT and YYEEEE. The length of the CDR3 is 14 residues. V gave up 4 bases and J gave up 1 base; unmatched junction bases: 2. The CDR3: CASSRDRANTEAFF. The CDR3 DNA reads TGTGCCAGCAGCAGGGACAGGGCGAACACTGAAGCTTTCTTT.

The genes are TRBV19 and TRBJ2-7, with 12 bases aligning to TRBD2. The V gene's germline CDR1 is LNHDA and CDR2 SQIVND (reference sequence). Germline trimming cut 6 bases from V and 4 bases from J; bases unmatched to any gene: 7. The CDR3 totals 15 residues. This CDR3 reads CASRQTSGSQYEQYF. Here the CDR3 DNA reads TGTGCCAGTAGGCAGACTAGCGGGAGTCAGTACGAGCAGTACTTC.

The rearrangement links TRBV6-1 to TRBJ2-5; no definite D call. Germline V gene lookup returns CDR1 MNHNS and CDR2 SASEGT. The CDR3 covers 15 residues. Trimming removed 2 bases at V and 5 bases at J, with 15 bases between. The chain's CDR3 is CASSETVYSRETQYF. CDR3 DNA: TGTGCCAGCAGTGAAACGGTCTATTCGAGGGAGACCCAGTACTTC.

The chain joins TRBV19 to TRBJ2-5; tentatively, D is TRBD2 (6 bases). There are 15 residues in the CDR3. The germline V gene encodes CDR1 LNHDA and CDR2 SQIVND (reference sequence). V lost 7 bases to trimming and J lost 2 bases, with 17 bases between them. The CDR3 sequence: CASTPGAAGQETQYF. The CDR3 DNA sequence: TGTGCCAGTACCCCTGGCGCCGCGGGGCAAGAGACCCAGTACTTC.

The chain has TRBV10-3 and TRBJ2-7, with a possible D match to TRBD2 (5 bases). V was cut by 4 bases and J by 2 bases, with 27 bases left in between. CDR3 length: 19 amino acids. Germline CDR1 and CDR2: ENHRY and SYGVKD. The CDR3 DNA follows: TGTGCCATCAGTGGACGGCAACCGGCCGGGGTGGACCCAACCTACGAGCAGTACTTC. Encoded protein: CAISGRQPAGVDPTYEQYF.

The chain couples TRBV28 to TRBJ2-5; weak D call: TRBD1 (6 bases). This CDR3 contains 16 residues. The V end lost 4 bases, the J end lost 2 bases, and 17 bases lay between the germline ends. The germline V gene encodes CDR1 MDHEN and CDR2 SYDVKM. CDR3 coding DNA: TGTGCCAGCAGTTCACAGGGTCAACTCCTTCAAGAGACCCAGTACTTC. This sequence encodes CASSSQGQLLQETQYF.

This chain links TRBV6-1 with TRBJ1-1; 9 bases are a match to TRBD1. After removal of 1 base from V and 5 bases from J, the junction contained 5 bases not matched to a gene. Germline CDR1 reads MNHNS; CDR2 reads SASEGT. The CDR3 sequence is 15 residues long. The CDR3 DNA is TGTGCCAGCAGTGAAGAGGGACAGGGAAGGACTGAAGCTTTCTTT. Translation gives CASSEEGQGRTEAFF.

This chain joins TRBV7-9 and TRBJ2-1; D may be TRBD2 (6 bases). V lost 7 bases and J lost 5, with 15 bases in between. CDR3 size: 14 residues. Germline CDR1 is SEHNR and CDR2 is FQNEAQ (reference sequence). The DNA of the CDR3 is TGTGCCAGCATCTCCGGGACTGGAAACAATGAGCAGTTCTTC. This gives the protein CASISGTGNNEQFF.

In this sample, this clone turned up once. This sequence joins TRBV6-5 and TRBJ1-2; TRBD1 agrees at 7 bases. This CDR3 is 16 amino acids long. V shed 0 bases, J shed 8 bases, and the junction held 12 bases outside the gene matches. CDR1 MNHEY and CDR2 SVGAGI come from the germline V gene. This CDR3 reads CASSYSQGGRPNGYTF. CDR3 nucleotides: TGTGCCAGCAGTTACTCGCAGGGGGGCAGGCCGAACGGCTACACCTTC.

Only a few counts were recorded for this clone. The CDR3 reads CASSLRRLPTDTQYF. The CDR3 nucleotides read TGTGCCAGCAGCCTTCGCAGGCTCCCCACAGATACGCAGTATTTT. The chain is built from TRBV11-2 and TRBJ2-3, with no clear D. The CDR3 is made up of 15 amino acids. V lost 5 bases and J 2 bases, leaving 14 bases between the germline ends. Germline lookup yields CDR1 SGHAT and CDR2 FQNNGV. The variable domain in full, with the rest retrieved from reference TRBV11-2 and TRBJ2-3, is EAGVAQSPRYKIIEKRQSVAFWCNPISGHATLYWYQQILGQGPKLLIQFQNNGVVDDSQLPKDRFSAERLKGVDSTLKIQPAKLEDSAVYLCASSLRRLPTDTQYFGPGTRLTVL.